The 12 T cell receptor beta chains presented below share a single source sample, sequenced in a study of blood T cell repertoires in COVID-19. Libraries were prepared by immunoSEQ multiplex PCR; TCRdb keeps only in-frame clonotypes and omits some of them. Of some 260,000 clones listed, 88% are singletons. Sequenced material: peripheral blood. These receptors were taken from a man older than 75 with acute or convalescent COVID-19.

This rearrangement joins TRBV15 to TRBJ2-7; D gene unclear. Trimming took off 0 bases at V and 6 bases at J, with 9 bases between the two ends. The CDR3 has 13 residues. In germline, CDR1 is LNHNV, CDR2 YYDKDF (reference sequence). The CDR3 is CATSRDPGAEQYF. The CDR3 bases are TGTGCCACCAGCAGAGACCCCGGAGCCGAGCAGTACTTC.

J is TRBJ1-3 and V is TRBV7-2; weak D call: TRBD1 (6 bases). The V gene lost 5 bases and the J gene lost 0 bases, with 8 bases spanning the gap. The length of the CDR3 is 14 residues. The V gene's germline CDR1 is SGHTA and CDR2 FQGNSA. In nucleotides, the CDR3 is TGTGCCAGCAGCAAACAGGGCTCTGGAAACACCATATATTTT. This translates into CASSKQGSGNTIYF. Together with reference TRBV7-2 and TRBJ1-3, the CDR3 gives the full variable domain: GAGVSQSPSNKVTEKGKDVELRCDPISGHTALYWYRQSLGQGLEFLIYFQGNSAPDKSGLPSDRFSAERTGGSVSTLTIQRTQQEDSAVYLCASSKQGSGNTIYFGEGSWLTVV.

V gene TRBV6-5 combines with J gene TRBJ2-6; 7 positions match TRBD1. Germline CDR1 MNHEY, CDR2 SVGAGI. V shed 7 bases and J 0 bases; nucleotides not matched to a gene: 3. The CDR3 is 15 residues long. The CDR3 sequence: CASNSGGSGANVLTF. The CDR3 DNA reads TGTGCCAGCAATTCAGGGGGCTCTGGGGCCAACGTCCTGACTTTC.

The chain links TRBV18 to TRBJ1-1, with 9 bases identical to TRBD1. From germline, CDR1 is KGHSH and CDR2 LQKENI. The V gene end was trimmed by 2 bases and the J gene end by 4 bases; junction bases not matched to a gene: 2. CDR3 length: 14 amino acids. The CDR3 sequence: CASSPTGGITEAFF. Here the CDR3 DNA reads TGTGCCAGCTCACCAACAGGGGGCATCACTGAAGCTTTCTTT.

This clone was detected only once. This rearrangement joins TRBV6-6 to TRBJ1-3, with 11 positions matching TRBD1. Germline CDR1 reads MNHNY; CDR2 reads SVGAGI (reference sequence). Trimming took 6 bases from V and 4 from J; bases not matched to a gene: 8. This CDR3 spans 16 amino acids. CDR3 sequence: CASSYGQGAGGNTIYF. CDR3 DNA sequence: TGTGCCAGCAGCTACGGACAGGGGGCGGGCGGAAACACCATATATTTT.

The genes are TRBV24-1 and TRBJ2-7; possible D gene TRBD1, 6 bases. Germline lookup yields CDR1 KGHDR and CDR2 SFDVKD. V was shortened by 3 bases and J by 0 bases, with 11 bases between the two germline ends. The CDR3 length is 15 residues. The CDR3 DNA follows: TGTGCCACCAGTGATCCACGGGACATCTCCTACGAGCAGTACTTC. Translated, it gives CATSDPRDISYEQYF.

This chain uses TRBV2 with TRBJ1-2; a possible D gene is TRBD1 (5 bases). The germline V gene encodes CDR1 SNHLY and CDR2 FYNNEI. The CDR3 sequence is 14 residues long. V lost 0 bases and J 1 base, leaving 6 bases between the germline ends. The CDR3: CASSEAGGNYGYTF. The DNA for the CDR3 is TGTGCCAGCAGTGAAGCCGGGGGTAACTATGGCTACACCTTC.

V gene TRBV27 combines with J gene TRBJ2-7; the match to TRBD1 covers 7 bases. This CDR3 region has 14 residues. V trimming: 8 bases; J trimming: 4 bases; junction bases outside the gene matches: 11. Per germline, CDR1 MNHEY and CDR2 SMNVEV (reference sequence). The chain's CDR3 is CASSRGRLSYEQYF. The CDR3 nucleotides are TGTGCCAGCTCGAGGGGGCGTCTCTCGTACGAGCAGTACTTC.

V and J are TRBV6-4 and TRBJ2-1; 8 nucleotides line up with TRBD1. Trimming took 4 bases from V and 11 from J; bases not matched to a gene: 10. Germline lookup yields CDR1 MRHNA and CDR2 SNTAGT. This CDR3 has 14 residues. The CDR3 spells CASSARTGFDQQFF. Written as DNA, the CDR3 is TGTGCCAGCAGTGCCCGGACAGGGTTTGATCAGCAGTTCTTC.

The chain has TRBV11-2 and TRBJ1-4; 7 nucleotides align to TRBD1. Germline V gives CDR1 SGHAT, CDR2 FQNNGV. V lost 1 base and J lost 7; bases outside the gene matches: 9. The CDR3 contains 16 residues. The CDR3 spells CASSLGTGRLGEKLFF. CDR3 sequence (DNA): TGTGCCAGCAGCTTAGGGACAGGACGACTGGGTGAAAAACTGTTTTTT.

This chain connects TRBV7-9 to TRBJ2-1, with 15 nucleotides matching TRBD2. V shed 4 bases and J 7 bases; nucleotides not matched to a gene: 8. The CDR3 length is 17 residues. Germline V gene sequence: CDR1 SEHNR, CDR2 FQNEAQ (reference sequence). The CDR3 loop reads CASSSRTSGRASNEQFF. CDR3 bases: TGTGCCAGCAGCTCCCGGACTAGCGGGAGGGCCAGTAATGAGCAGTTCTTC.

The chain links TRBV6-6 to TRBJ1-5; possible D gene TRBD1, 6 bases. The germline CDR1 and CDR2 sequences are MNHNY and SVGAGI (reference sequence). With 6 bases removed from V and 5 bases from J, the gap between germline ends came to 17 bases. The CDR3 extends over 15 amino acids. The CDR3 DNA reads TGTGCCAGCAGCTGGACAGTTGGCGGGTATCAGCCCCAGCATTTT. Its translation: CASSWTVGGYQPQHF.